This T cell receptor (beta chain) appears in the sequencing data of a study of T cell responses to AZD1222 COVID-19 vaccine. The study's findings and limits: There were repertoire samples only from the period after the peak T cell response. The donor group comprised mostly white British people and more females; the analysis possibly underestimated clonal diversity.

In regard to this clone: The antigen remains unidentified.

Some clones are missing from TCRdb's copy, which holds only in-frame ones; the method was immunoSEQ multiplex PCR. In the table there are around 100,000 clones, 88% of which are singletons. Germline CDR1 SGHDT, CDR2 YYEEEE. Trimming pared 0 bases from V and 3 bases from J, leaving 12 bases between. The CDR3 totals 15 residues. The sequencing here drew on peripheral blood, taken on day 0 of AZD1222 vaccination. The clonotype comes from an adult in good health. The chain has TRBV5-6 and TRBJ1-1; weak D call: TRBD1 (6 bases). This CDR3 reads CASSLAVAGDTEAFF. CDR3 nucleotides: TGTGCCAGCAGCTTGGCCGTCGCAGGGGACACTGAAGCTTTCTTT.